The subject of this entry is one TCR beta chain. Its antigen remains unknown. This specimen belongs to a study of T cell repertoires in cytomegalovirus infection. About the study: CMV epitopes in the study were HLA-C-restricted (recently identified) and HLA-B-restricted (well studied). From public TCR beta signatures came an indication of both CMV infection and matching HLA type. Points from the study as a whole: Based on cumulative public TCR beta family frequency, carriers of CMV plus the relevant HLA were identified. HLA-C-restricted CMV clonotypes gave the most frequent clonotype in two of eight donors.

This CDR3 spans 17 amino acids. V lost 1 base and J lost 4; bases outside the gene matches: 7. From germline, CDR1 is KGHSH and CDR2 LQKENI. TCRdb analysed the reads with MiXCR anew, one entry per CDR3 protein. The sample lists around 710,000 distinct CDR3 sequences, 25% to 30% seen once, with about 12% in the top ten. The J gene is TRBJ2-2, the V gene TRBV18, with TRBD2 matching over 9 bases. The sequences come from cultured CD8+ T cells from PBMCs, collected from culture after CMV antigen stimulation. This clonotype originated in a human donor in good health (CMV status not recorded). Some clones in this sample may be carry-over from other donors' samples. CDR3 DNA: TGTGCCAGCTCACCACTGACTTTAGCGGGAGCCACCGGGGAGCTGTTTTTT. It specifies CASSPLTLAGATGELFF.